The entry below describes one T cell receptor (beta chain). Its antigen is currently unknown. Treatment indicated: oral pan-JAK inhibitor, 5-10 mg twice daily. The data derive from a study of CD8+ T cells in alopecia areata. This CDR3 has 16 residues. The germline V gene encodes CDR1 MNHNY and CDR2 SVGAGI (reference sequence). Losses at the gene ends were 2 bases for V and 4 bases for J; bases not matched to a gene: 8. Sequencing used cDNA as its template, made by extracting RNA and reverse transcribing it. Using immunoSEQ multiplex PCR, the repertoire was profiled, and TCRdb retains in-frame clones only, with some absent. The sample consists of about 180,000 clones, around half of them appearing once. Overall study findings and caveats: Expanded CD8+ clones among the top 100, and scalp clonality, were significantly decreased by tofacitinib. One nonresponder leaves baseline CD8+ expansion's link to response uncertain.

The sample was CD8+ T cells sorted from blood, taken at week 24, from a patient treated with tofacitinib. The chain is built from TRBV6-6 and TRBJ1-2; the match to TRBD1 covers 9 bases. This TCR was sampled from a human donor with alopecia areata. The CDR3 nucleotides read TGTGCCAGCAGTTACACGCCCGGGACAGGGACCTATGGCTACACCTTC. Protein sequence: CASSYTPGTGTYGYTF.